Sequencing of this T cell receptor (beta chain) was carried out in a study of cytomegalovirus exposure and HLA in healthy donors. Both 60 Vbeta primers and 13 Jbeta primers went into the PCR. Repertoires were generated with immunoSEQ multiplex PCR, while TCRdb's copy carries only in-frame clones and drops some. The profile shows 160,000 or so clones, 87% of them singletons. Trimming took 4 bases from V and 0 from J, leaving 14 bases between them. Germline V gene sequence: CDR1 SGHNT, CDR2 YYREEE (reference sequence). The CDR3 consists of 16 residues. The receptor's source is a woman aged 30 to 39 in good health and CMV-seronegative. This chain uses TRBV5-4 with TRBJ1-3, with D maybe TRBD1 (6 bases). Sample: PBMCs. The CDR3 here is CASSNQGSSSGNTIYF. For the CDR3, the DNA is TGTGCCAGCAGCAACCAGGGGTCTAGCTCTGGAAACACCATATATTTT.